A single sample gave rise to the 23 T cell receptor beta chains below, sequenced in a study of beta chain features in type 1 diabetes. Expressed TCRB transcripts were sequenced after all isolated RNA was converted to cDNA. Sequenced by immunoSEQ multiplex PCR; TCRdb stores in-frame clones only, minus some. The repertoire includes around 430,000 clones, 30% of them detected once, and roughly 0.06% sits in the top ten. Sequencing was done on a sample of naive CD4+ T cells from blood. The source is a man aged 18 to 29 in good health.

The table lists this clone with a few counts. The V and J genes are TRBV29-1 and TRBJ2-7; D is possibly TRBD1 (5 bases). The CDR3 totals 13 residues. CDR1 and CDR2 from the germline V gene are SQVTM and ANQGSEA. V was shortened by 4 bases and J by 5 bases, with 15 bases between the two germline ends. CDR3 DNA: TGCAGCGTTGGAGGCAGGGCAAGGAACGAGCAGTACTTC. Its protein is CSVGGRARNEQYF.

This clone was counted a few times. The V gene is TRBV9, the J gene TRBJ2-4; D is tentatively TRBD1 or TRBD2 (5 bases each). Deletions cut 4 bases from V and 7 bases from J, with 18 bases between. This CDR3 is 15 amino acids long. Per germline, CDR1 SGDLS and CDR2 YYNGEE. CDR3 sequence (DNA): TGTGCCAGCAGCTATGTCCCGGACGAGGGGAACATTCAGTACTTC. Protein product: CASSYVPDEGNIQYF.

This clone was seen at least ten times. This chain joins TRBV7-9 and TRBJ1-1, with D perhaps TRBD1 (5 bases). The CDR3 covers 13 residues. Germline V gene sequence: CDR1 SEHNR, CDR2 FQNEAQ (reference sequence). With 1 base removed from V and 3 bases from J, the gap between germline ends came to 6 bases. CDR3 amino acids: CASSLGGDTEAFF. CDR3 nucleotides: TGTGCCAGCAGCTTAGGAGGGGACACTGAAGCTTTCTTT.

The gene calls are TRBV29-1 and TRBJ2-1; D may correspond to TRBD1 or TRBD2 (6 bases each). This CDR3 has 18 amino acids. The ends were cut back, 6 bases at V and 0 bases at J, with 24 bases in the middle. Germline V gene lookup returns CDR1 SQVTM and CDR2 ANQGSEA. CDR3 sequence (DNA): TGCAGCGTCGTAAGGTGGGGGCCCAGCGGGTTCTCCTACAATGAGCAGTTCTTC. As protein: CSVVRWGPSGFSYNEQFF.

The chain couples TRBV7-9 to TRBJ2-1; 9 nucleotides align to TRBD2. Germline lookup yields CDR1 SEHNR and CDR2 FQNEAQ (reference sequence). The CDR3 has 15 residues. V trimming: 7 bases; J trimming: 6 bases; junction bases outside the gene matches: 10. CDR3 sequence (DNA): TGTGCCAGCATCTACGCGGGAGCGGGAGGCAATGAGCAGTTCTTC. The encoded protein is CASIYAGAGGNEQFF.

The chain combines TRBV2 with TRBJ1-2, with 7 bases matching TRBD1. V shed 5 bases and J 4 bases; nucleotides not matched to a gene: 10. CDR3 length equals 15 residues. The germline gives CDR1 SNHLY, CDR2 FYNNEI. The CDR3 bases are TGTGCCAGCAGTCCTGGACAGGCAAGATTCTATGGCTACACCTTC. It is translated as CASSPGQARFYGYTF. Full variable domain (missing parts from reference TRBV2 and TRBJ1-2): EPEVTQTPSHQVTQMGQEVILRCVPISNHLYFYWYRQILGQKVEFLVSFYNNEISEKSEIFDDQFSVERPDGSNFTLKIRSTKLEDSAMYFCASSPGQARFYGYTFGSGTRLTVV.

Notes on this clone: Additional DNA sequences in this sample encode the identical CDR3. The CDR3 region is CAWSRGRTEAFF. The CDR3 bases are TGTGCCTGGAGTAGGGGGAGGACTGAAGCTTTCTTT. This rearrangement joins TRBV30 to TRBJ1-1; D is possibly TRBD1 (6 bases). Trimming cost V 2 bases and J 5 bases, with 9 bases left between them. The CDR3 covers 12 residues. Germline lookup yields CDR1 GTSNPN and CDR2 SVGIG (reference sequence).

The chain joins TRBV2 to TRBJ2-5, with D uncertain. The V end was cut by 1 base, the J end by 5 bases, with 11 bases between. The CDR3 extends over 14 amino acids. CDR1 is SNHLY, CDR2 FYNNEI, per germline. CDR3 in DNA: TGTGCCAGCAGTGAAGACCGGCCCACCGAGACCCAGTACTTC. Translation gives CASSEDRPTETQYF. Full variable domain (remainder filled in from reference TRBV2 and TRBJ2-5): EPEVTQTPSHQVTQMGQEVILRCVPISNHLYFYWYRQILGQKVEFLVSFYNNEISEKSEIFDDQFSVERPDGSNFTLKIRSTKLEDSAMYFCASSEDRPTETQYFGPGTRLLVL.

The chain recombines TRBV21-1 with TRBJ2-1; the DNA was not compared with TRBD1, the D call given in the table. TRBV21-1 is recorded as a pseudogene. This CDR3 has 15 amino acids. The CDR3 DNA reads TGTGCCAGCAGACTCCGGGACAGGGGACACAATGAGCAGTTCTTC. Amino acids: CASRLRDRGHNEQFF.

This clone was detected only a few times. The chain couples TRBV2 to TRBJ1-5; maybe TRBD1 (5 bases). V shed 5 bases and J shed 9 bases, with 17 bases lying between them. CDR1 and CDR2 (germline): SNHLY, FYNNEI. The CDR3 runs to 14 residues. CDR3 coding DNA: TGTGCCAGCAGTACCGGGACTGCCGAACGGCCCCAGCATTTT. It is translated as CASSTGTAERPQHF.

The chain joins TRBV10-3 to TRBJ1-1; 7 nucleotides match TRBD1. The CDR3 spans 15 residues. Germline CDR1 reads ENHRY; CDR2 reads SYGVKD. V shed 0 bases, J shed 1 base, and the junction held 2 bases outside the gene matches. The CDR3 sequence is CAISESRTGNTEAFF. In DNA form, the CDR3 reads TGTGCCATCAGTGAGTCCCGGACAGGGAACACTGAAGCTTTCTTT.

This clone was picked up a small number of times. V and J are TRBV6-5 and TRBJ2-3; D gene unclear. CDR1 is MNHEY and CDR2 is SVGAGI in the germline V gene. Trimming removed 8 bases at V and 2 bases at J, with 5 bases between. This CDR3 is 11 amino acids long. The CDR3 nucleotides read TGTGCCAGCGGAAACACAGATACGCAGTATTTT. Its translation: CASGNTDTQYF.

This clone was observed a handful of times. One end of the junction is discordant with germline, which a read error may explain. This CDR3 is CASSLESCDDYYEQYF. CDR3 sequence (DNA): TGTGCTAGCAGCTTAGAGTCGTGCGACGACTACTACGAGCAGTACTTC. The rearrangement uses TRBV7-7 and TRBJ2-7, with D maybe TRBD2 (5 bases). This CDR3 has 16 amino acids. Germline V CDR1 and CDR2: SSHAT, FNYEAQ (reference sequence).

This clone was found once. V usage is TRBV6-6 and J usage is TRBJ2-5; D is perhaps TRBD1 (6 bases). The CDR3 spans 14 residues. Trimming removed 6 bases from V and 5 bases from J, with 16 bases in between. Per the germline V gene, CDR1 is MNHNY and CDR2 is SVGAGI (reference sequence). In DNA form, the CDR3 reads TGTGCCAGCAGGAGGGGGTGGCGGAGCGAGACCCAGTACTTC. Translation: CASRRGWRSETQYF.

This chain links TRBV2 with TRBJ1-4; the D is unclear. Germline lookup yields CDR1 SNHLY and CDR2 FYNNEI. The CDR3 runs to 12 residues. V was trimmed by 4 bases and J by 7 bases, leaving 7 bases between them. CDR3 DNA sequence: TGTGCCAGCAGTGTTCTTACTGAAAAACTGTTTTTT. It encodes CASSVLTEKLFF.

In its sample, this clone was seen a few times. The sample contains more than one DNA sequence encoding this CDR3. The chain couples TRBV29-1 to TRBJ2-7; D not resolved. This CDR3 is built from 11 residues. V was clipped by 6 bases and J by 5 bases, with 11 bases between them. From germline, CDR1 is SQVTM and CDR2 ANQGSEA. CDR3 in amino acids: CSVGRQDEQYF. CDR3 DNA sequence: TGCAGCGTGGGTCGTCAGGACGAGCAGTACTTC.

This clone has more than one count but fewer than ten. The chain couples TRBV2 to TRBJ2-7, with 8 bases aligning to TRBD1. Germline-derived CDR1 and CDR2 are SNHLY and FYNNEI. The CDR3 loop spans 13 amino acids. Germline trimming cut 4 bases from V and 5 bases from J; bases unmatched to any gene: 4. CDR3 nucleotides: TGTGCCAGCAGTGGACAGGGGATTCACGAGCAGTACTTC. It yields the protein CASSGQGIHEQYF.

This clone was seen a few times. Distinct nucleotide sequences in the sample also encode this CDR3. This sequence joins TRBV5-4 and TRBJ2-3; 12 bases are a match to TRBD2. This CDR3 region has 15 residues. The junction had 3 bases not matched to a gene; V was cut back by 4 bases and J by 3 bases. The germline V gene encodes CDR1 SGHNT and CDR2 YYREEE (reference sequence). CDR3: CASSLGTSGTDTQYF. The CDR3 DNA is TGTGCCAGCAGCCTCGGGACTAGCGGGACAGATACGCAGTATTTT.

This clone was counted only a few times. The rearrangement joins TRBV9 to TRBJ1-5, with a weak D call TRBD1 (6 bases). This CDR3 contains 14 residues. The V gene lost 4 bases and the J gene lost 7 bases, with 15 bases spanning the gap. Germline V gene data show CDR1 as SGDLS and CDR2 as YYNGEE. CDR3 bases: TGTGCCAGCAGCACCAGTCAGGGGTCGCAGCCCCAGCATTTT. Protein: CASSTSQGSQPQHF. The whole variable domain, remainder taken from reference TRBV9 and TRBJ1-5, is DSGVTQTPKHLITATGQRVTLRCSPRSGDLSVYWYQQSLDQGLQFLIQYYNGEERAKGNILERFSAQQFPDLHSELNLSSLELGDSALYFCASSTSQGSQPQHFGDGTRLSIL.

In this sample, this clone turned up a few times. Written as DNA, the CDR3 is TGCAGCGTTGAAGATCTAGGGTCCCGGTCCTACAATGAGCAGTTCTTC. Translated, it gives CSVEDLGSRSYNEQFF. This rearrangement joins TRBV29-1 to TRBJ2-1; D is uncertain. This CDR3 region has 16 residues. Per the germline V gene, CDR1 is SQVTM and CDR2 is ANQGSEA. Deletions cut 0 bases from V and 1 base from J, with 13 bases between.

V usage is TRBV5-1 and J usage is TRBJ2-1; 11 bases align to TRBD1. CDR3 size: 16 residues. V lost 4 bases and J lost 2; bases outside the gene matches: 5. Germline V lookup: CDR1 SGHRS, CDR2 YFSETQ. CDR3 in amino acids: CASSRMGQGAYNEQFF. The DNA for the CDR3 is TGCGCCAGCAGCAGAATGGGACAGGGGGCCTACAATGAGCAGTTCTTC.

The sample holds a few counts of this clone. The rearrangement links TRBV29-1 to TRBJ1-1, with unresolved D. From germline, CDR1 is SQVTM and CDR2 ANQGSEA. There are 12 residues in the CDR3. V dropped 1 base and J dropped 1 base, with 4 bases sitting between them. This CDR3 is CSVEAGNTEAFF. The DNA of the CDR3 is TGCAGCGTTGAAGCAGGGAACACTGAAGCTTTCTTT.

This clone was seen once. The V and J genes are TRBV4-2 and TRBJ2-7, with D perhaps TRBD1 (6 bases). CDR1 is LGHNA and CDR2 is YNFKEQ in the germline V gene. With 1 base removed from V and 3 bases from J, the gap between germline ends came to 10 bases. This CDR3 is built from 14 residues. The CDR3 reads CASSQVNRVYEQYF. CDR3 sequence (DNA): TGTGCCAGCAGCCAAGTGAACAGGGTCTACGAGCAGTACTTC.